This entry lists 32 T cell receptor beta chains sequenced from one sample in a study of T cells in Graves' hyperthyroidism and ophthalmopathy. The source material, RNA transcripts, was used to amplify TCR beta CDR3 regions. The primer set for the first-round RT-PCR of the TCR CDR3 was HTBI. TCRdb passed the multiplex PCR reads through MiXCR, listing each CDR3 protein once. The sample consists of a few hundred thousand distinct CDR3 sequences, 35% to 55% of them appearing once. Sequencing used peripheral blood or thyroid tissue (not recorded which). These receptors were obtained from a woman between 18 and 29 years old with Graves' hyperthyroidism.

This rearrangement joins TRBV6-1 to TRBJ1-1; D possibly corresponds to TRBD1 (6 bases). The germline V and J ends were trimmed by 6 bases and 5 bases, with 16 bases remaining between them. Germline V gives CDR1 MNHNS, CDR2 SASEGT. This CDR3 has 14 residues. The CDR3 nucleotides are TGTGCCAGCAGACAGGGTAGGAGGAGAACTGAAGCTTTCTTT. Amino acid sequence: CASRQGRRRTEAFF.

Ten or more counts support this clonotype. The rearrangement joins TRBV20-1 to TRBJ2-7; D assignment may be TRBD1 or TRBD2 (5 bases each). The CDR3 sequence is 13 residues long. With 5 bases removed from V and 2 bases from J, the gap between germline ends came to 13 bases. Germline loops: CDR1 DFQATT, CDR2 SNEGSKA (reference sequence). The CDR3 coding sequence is TGCAGTGCTCCCAATAGGGACCCCTACGAGCAGTACTTC. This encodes CSAPNRDPYEQYF.

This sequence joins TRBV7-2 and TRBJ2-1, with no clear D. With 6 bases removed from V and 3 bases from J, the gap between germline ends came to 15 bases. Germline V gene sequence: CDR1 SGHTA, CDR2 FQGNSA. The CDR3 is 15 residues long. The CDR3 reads CASSPARANYNEQFF. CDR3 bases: TGTGCCAGCAGTCCTGCGAGAGCGAACTACAATGAGCAGTTCTTC.

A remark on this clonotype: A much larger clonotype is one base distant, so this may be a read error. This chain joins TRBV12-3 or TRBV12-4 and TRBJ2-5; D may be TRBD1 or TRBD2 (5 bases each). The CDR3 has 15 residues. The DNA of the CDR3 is TGTGCCAGCAGTTTAGATTGGGGGTTAGGGGAGACCCAGCACTTC. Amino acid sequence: CASSLDWGLGETQHF.

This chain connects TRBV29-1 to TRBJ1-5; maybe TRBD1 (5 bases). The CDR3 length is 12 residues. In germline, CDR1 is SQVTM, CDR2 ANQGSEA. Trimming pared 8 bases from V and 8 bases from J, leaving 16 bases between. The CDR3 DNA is TGCAGCTCACCACAAACGGGGGAGCCCCAGCATTTT. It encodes CSSPQTGEPQHF. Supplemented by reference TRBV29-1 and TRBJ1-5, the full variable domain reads SAVISQKPSRDICQRGTSLTIQCQVDSQVTMMFWYRQQPGQSLTLIATANQGSEATYESGFVIDKFPISRPNLTFSTLTVSNMSPEDSSIYLCSSPQTGEPQHFGDGTRLSIL.

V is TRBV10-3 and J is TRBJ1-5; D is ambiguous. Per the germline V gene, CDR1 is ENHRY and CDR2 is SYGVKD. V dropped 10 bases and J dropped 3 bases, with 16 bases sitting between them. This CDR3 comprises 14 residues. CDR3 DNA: TGTGCCAGCAGCGGCCAGGTGGCCAATCAGCCCCAGCATTTT. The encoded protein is CASSGQVANQPQHF.

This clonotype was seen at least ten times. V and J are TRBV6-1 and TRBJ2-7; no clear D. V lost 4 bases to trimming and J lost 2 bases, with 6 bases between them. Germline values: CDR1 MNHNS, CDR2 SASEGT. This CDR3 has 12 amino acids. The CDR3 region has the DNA TGTGCCAGCAGTGTAGGTCCCTACGAGCAGTACTTC. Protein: CASSVGPYEQYF.

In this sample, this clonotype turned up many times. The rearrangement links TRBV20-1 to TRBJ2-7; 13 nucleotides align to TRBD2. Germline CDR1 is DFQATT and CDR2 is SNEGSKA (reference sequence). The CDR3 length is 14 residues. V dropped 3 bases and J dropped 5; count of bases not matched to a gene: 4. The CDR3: CSASAGLAGNEQYF. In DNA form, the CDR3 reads TGCAGTGCTAGCGCGGGACTAGCGGGAAACGAGCAGTACTTC.

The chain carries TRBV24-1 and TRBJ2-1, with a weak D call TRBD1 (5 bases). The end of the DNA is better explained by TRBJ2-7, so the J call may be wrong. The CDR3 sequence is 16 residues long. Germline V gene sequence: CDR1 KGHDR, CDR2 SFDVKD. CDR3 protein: CATSDLPPGNYNEQYF. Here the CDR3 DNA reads TGTGCCACCAGTGATTTGCCGCCAGGGAACTACAATGAGCAGTACTTC.

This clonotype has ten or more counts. This chain's CDR3 is CSARPPTTSGELYEQYF. CDR3 nucleotides: TGCAGTGCTAGACCCCCTACGACTAGCGGAGAGCTCTACGAGCAGTACTTC. The chain is built from TRBV20-1 and TRBJ2-7, with 9 bases lining up with TRBD2. The CDR3 is 17 residues long. With 2 bases clipped from V and 3 bases from J, the junction kept 14 bases outside the gene matches. CDR1 is DFQATT and CDR2 is SNEGSKA in the germline V gene (reference sequence).

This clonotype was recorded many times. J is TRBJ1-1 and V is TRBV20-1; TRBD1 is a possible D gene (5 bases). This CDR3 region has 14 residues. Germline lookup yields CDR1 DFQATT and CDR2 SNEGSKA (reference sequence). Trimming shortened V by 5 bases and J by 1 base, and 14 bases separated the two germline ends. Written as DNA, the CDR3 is TGCAGTGCTGCCCCGATAGGGGCGAACACTGAAGCTTTCTTT. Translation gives CSAAPIGANTEAFF.

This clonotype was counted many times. In DNA form, the CDR3 reads TGTGCCAGCAGCCCACGACCAGGTACGAACACTGAAGCTTTCTTT. It codes for CASSPRPGTNTEAFF. The chain recombines TRBV14 with TRBJ1-1; D ambiguous. Deletions cut 4 bases from V and 1 base from J, with 13 bases between. Germline CDR1 reads SGHDN; CDR2 reads FVKESK. CDR3 length: 15 amino acids.

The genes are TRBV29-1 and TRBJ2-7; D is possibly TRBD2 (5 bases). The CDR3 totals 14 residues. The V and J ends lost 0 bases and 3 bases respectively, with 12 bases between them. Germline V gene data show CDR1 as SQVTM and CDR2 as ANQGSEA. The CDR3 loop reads CSVEDPGTFYEQYF. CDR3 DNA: TGCAGCGTTGAAGATCCGGGAACTTTCTACGAGCAGTACTTC.

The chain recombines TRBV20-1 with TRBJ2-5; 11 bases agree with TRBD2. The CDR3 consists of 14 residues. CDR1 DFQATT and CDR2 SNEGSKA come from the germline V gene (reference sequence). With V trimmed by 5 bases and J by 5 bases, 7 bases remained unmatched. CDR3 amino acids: CSAATSGISETQYF. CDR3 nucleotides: TGCAGTGCTGCGACTAGCGGGATATCGGAGACCCAGTACTTC.

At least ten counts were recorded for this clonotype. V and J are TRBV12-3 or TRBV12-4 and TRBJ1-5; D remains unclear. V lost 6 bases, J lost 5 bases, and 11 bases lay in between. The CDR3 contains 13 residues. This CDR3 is CASRGKRYQPQHF. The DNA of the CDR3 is TGTGCCAGCAGGGGCAAACGTTATCAGCCCCAGCATTTT.

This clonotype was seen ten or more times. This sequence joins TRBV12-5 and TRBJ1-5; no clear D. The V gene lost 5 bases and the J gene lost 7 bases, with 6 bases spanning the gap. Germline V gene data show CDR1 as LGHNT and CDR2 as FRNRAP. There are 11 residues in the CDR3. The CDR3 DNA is TGTGCTAGTGGTCTTGGGCAGCCCCAGCATTTT. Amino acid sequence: CASGLGQPQHF.

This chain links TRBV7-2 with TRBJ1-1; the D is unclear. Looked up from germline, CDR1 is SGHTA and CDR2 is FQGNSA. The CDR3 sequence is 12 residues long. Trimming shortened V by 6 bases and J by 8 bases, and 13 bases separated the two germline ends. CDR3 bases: TGTGCCAGCAGACAAGGACTAGCGGAAGCTTTCTTT. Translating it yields CASRQGLAEAFF.

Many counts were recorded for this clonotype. The CDR3 nucleotides read TGTGCCAGCAGCTTGTCAGCGGGAGTAGCTGGGGCCAACGTCCTGACTTTC. Its protein is CASSLSAGVAGANVLTF. The chain couples TRBV5-4 to TRBJ2-6, with 8 nucleotides matching TRBD2. V lost 1 base and J lost 2; bases outside the gene matches: 5. The CDR3 is 17 residues long. Germline CDR1 reads SGHNT; CDR2 reads YYREEE (reference sequence).

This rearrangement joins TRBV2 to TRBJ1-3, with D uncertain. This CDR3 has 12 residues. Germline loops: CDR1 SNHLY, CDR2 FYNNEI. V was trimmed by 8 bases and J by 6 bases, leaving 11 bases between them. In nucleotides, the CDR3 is TGTGCCAGCGTCACCAATGAAAACACCATATATTTT. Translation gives CASVTNENTIYF.

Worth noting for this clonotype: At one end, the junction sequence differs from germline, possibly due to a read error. The CDR3 loop reads CATSDWGPDEKLFF. The CDR3 DNA sequence: TGTGCCACCAGTGATTGGGGACCTGATGAAAAATTGTTTTTT. The chain uses TRBV24-1 and TRBJ1-4; tentatively, D is TRBD1 (5 bases). Germline V gives CDR1 KGHDR, CDR2 SFDVKD. This CDR3 contains 14 residues.

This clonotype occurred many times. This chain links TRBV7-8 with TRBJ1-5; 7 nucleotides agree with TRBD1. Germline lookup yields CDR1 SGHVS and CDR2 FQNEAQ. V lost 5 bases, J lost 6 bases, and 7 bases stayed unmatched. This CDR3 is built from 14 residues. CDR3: CASSVDRDGQPQHF. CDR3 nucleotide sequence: TGTGCCAGCAGCGTCGACAGGGATGGTCAGCCCCAGCATTTT.

In nucleotides, the CDR3 is TGTGCCAGCAGCTTAGAACCAGCATCCATTTCAGATACGCAGCATTTT. It specifies CASSLEPASISDTQHF. The genes are TRBV7-2 and TRBJ2-3, with unresolved D. The end of the DNA is better explained by TRBJ1-5, so the J call may be wrong. Germline CDR1 SGHTA, CDR2 FQGNSA. The CDR3 runs to 16 residues.

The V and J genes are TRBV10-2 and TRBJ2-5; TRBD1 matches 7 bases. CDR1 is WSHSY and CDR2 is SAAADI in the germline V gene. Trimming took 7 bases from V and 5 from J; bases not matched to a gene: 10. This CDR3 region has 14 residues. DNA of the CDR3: TGCGCCAGCAAGGGGGCAGAGGATCTGGAGACCCAGTACTTC. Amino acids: CASKGAEDLETQYF.

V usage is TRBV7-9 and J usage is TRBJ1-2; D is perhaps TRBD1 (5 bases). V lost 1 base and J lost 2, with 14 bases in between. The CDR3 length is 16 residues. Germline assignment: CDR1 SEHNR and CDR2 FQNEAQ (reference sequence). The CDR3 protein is CASSLGGMGTNYGYTF. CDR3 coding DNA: TGTGCCAGCAGCTTAGGAGGGATGGGGACCAACTATGGCTACACCTTC.

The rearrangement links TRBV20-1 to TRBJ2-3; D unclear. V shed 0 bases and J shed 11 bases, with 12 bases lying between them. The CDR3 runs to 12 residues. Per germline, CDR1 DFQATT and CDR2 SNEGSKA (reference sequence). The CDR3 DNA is TGCAGTGCTAGAGAACAGCGTTTCGGGCAGTATTTT. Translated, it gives CSAREQRFGQYF.

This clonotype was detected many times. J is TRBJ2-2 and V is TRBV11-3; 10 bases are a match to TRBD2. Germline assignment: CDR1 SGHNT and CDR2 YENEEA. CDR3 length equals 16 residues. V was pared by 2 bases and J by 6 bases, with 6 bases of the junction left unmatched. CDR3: CASSLSLAGVSGELFF. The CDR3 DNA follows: TGTGCCAGCAGCTTATCCCTAGCGGGAGTATCCGGGGAGCTGTTTTTT.

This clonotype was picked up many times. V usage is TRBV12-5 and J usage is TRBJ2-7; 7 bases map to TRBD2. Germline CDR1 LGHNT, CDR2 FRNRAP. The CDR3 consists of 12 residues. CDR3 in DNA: TGTGCCAGCGGCGGGAGCTCCTACGAGCAGTACTTC. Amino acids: CASGGSSYEQYF.

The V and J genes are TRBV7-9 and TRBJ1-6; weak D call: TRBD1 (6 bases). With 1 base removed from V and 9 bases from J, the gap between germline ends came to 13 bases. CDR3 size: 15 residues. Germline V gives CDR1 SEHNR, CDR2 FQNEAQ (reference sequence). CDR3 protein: CASSLGGGLASPLHF. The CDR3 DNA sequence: TGTGCCAGCAGCTTAGGCGGGGGCCTTGCTTCACCCCTCCACTTT.

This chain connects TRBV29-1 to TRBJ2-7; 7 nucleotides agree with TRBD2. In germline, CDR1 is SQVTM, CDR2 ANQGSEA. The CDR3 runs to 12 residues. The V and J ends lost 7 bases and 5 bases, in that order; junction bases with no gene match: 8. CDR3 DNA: TGCAGCGCCTCATACGCGGGAGACGAGCAGTACTTC. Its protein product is CSASYAGDEQYF.

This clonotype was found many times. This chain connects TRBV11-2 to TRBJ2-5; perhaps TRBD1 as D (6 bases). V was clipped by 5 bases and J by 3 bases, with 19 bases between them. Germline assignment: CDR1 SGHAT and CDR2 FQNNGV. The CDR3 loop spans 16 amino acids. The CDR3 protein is CASSVGTRRVKETQYF. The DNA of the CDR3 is TGTGCCAGCAGCGTAGGGACAAGGCGGGTGAAAGAGACCCAGTACTTC. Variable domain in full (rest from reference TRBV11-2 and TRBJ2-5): EAGVAQSPRYKIIEKRQSVAFWCNPISGHATLYWYQQILGQGPKLLIQFQNNGVVDDSQLPKDRFSAERLKGVDSTLKIQPAKLEDSAVYLCASSVGTRRVKETQYFGPGTRLLVL.

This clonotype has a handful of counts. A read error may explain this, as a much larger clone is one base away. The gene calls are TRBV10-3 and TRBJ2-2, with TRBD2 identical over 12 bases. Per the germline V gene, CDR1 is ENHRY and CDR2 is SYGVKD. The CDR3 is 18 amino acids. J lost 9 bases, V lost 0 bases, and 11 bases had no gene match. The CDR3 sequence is CAISESRTSGKMGRELFF. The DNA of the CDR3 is TGTGCCATCAGTGAGTCTCGGACTAGCGGGAAAATGGGCAGGGAGCTGTTTTTT.

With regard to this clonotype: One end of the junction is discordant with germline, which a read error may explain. Here the CDR3 DNA reads TGCAGCGTCGAAGGGACTAGCGGGTTGGGGCGCTACGAGCAGTACTTC. It encodes CSVEGTSGLGRYEQYF. V is TRBV29-1 and J is TRBJ2-7; 12 nucleotides align to TRBD2. The CDR3 has 16 residues. Germline V gene data show CDR1 as SQVTM and CDR2 as ANQGSEA.